The clone carrying this T cell receptor (beta chain) was found once. The antigen is undetermined. This sample was taken from a study of cytomegalovirus exposure and HLA in healthy donors. Germline V gives CDR1 SGHVS, CDR2 FNYEAQ. The CDR3 has 13 residues. Trimming removed 5 bases from V and 8 bases from J, with 13 bases in between. Notes on the study in general: The study designated 150 or so TCR beta chains cytomegalovirus-associated. Later analysis identified 17,000 or so TCR beta sequences associated with HLA alleles, using a false discovery rate threshold of 0.05. Later, an analysis found that common viral pathogens appeared to be linked with several of the most significant clusters.

The study ran its PCR with 60 Vbeta and 13 Jbeta primers. Data came from immunoSEQ multiplex PCR; TCRdb stores just in-frame clones and leaves some out. Among under 150,000 clones, over 60% were seen once, and the ten largest hold roughly 1.8%. This chain connects TRBV7-6 to TRBJ1-5, with unresolved D. The material sequenced was PBMCs. The source is a female donor in good health and CMV-seropositive. This CDR3 reads CASSRGSMEPQHF. The CDR3 nucleotides are TGTGCCAGCAGCCGGGGAAGCATGGAGCCCCAGCATTTT. The complete variable domain, with remaining parts taken from reference TRBV7-6 and TRBJ1-5, reads GAGVSQSPRYKVTKRGQDVALRCDPISGHVSLYWYRQALGQGPEFLTYFNYEAQQDKSGLPNDRFSAERPEGSISTLTIQRTEQRDSAMYRCASSRGSMEPQHFGDGTRLSIL.